A single TCR beta chain is shown here with its context. Original data processing: How many nucleated cells were present was estimated from reference gene primer amplification. Libraries were prepared by immunoSEQ multiplex PCR; TCRdb keeps only in-frame clonotypes and omits some of them. V and J calls and clone size are as listed in that table; D and trimming were resolved from the DNA. The sample carries about 410,000 clones, 70% to 90% recorded once. There are 13 residues in the CDR3. Losses at the gene ends were 3 bases for V and 2 bases for J; bases not matched to a gene: 1. The sample belongs to a study of blood T cell repertoires in COVID-19. About the research overall: Italy, Spain and the United States were the sources of the convalescent and acute COVID-19 samples.

The TCR comes from a woman in her 30s with active or convalescent COVID-19. The sequenced material came from peripheral blood. This chain joins TRBV12-3 or TRBV12-4 and TRBJ2-7, with 7 positions matching TRBD1. CDR3 bases: TGTGCCAGCAGTTTTCAGGGGGCCTACGAGCAGTACTTC. It encodes CASSFQGAYEQYF.